One sample yielded the 28 T cell receptor beta chains listed below, sequenced in a study of shared clonotypes between healthy human individuals. Sequencing used immunoSEQ multiplex PCR; TCRdb keeps in-frame clones, though not all of them. The top ten hold roughly 13% of the sample, which has around 500,000 clones, approximately 80% seen once. The specimen sequenced was PBMCs. Receptor source: a woman aged 40 to 49 in good health. Some clones in this sample may be carry-over from other donors' samples.

CDR3 residues: CASSSGAGSYEQYF. In nucleotides, the CDR3 is TGTGCCAGCAGTTCGGGGGCCGGGTCCTACGAGCAGTACTTC. The chain is built from TRBV28 and TRBJ2-7, with D possibly called TRBD1 or TRBD2 (6 bases each). V was clipped by 4 bases and J by 1 base, with 11 bases between them. The CDR3 has 14 amino acids. Germline V CDR1 and CDR2: MDHEN, SYDVKM.

The chain carries TRBV4-1 and TRBJ2-5; tentative D call: TRBD2 (6 bases). Trimming took 5 bases from V and 4 from J, leaving 23 bases between them. The CDR3 is 17 amino acids. The germline CDR1 and CDR2 sequences are MGHRA and YSYEKL. The CDR3 region has the DNA TGCGCCAGCAGCTCTATTAGGAGGCAGGGAGGTCGAGAGACCCAGTACTTC. This sequence encodes CASSSIRRQGGRETQYF.

V gene TRBV27 combines with J gene TRBJ2-3, with unresolved D. This CDR3 has 13 amino acids. Germline V gene lookup returns CDR1 MNHEY and CDR2 SMNVEV (reference sequence). The germline V and J ends were trimmed by 7 bases and 7 bases, with 15 bases remaining between them. CDR3 DNA: TGTGCCAGCACCTCTCGCGGCAGGCATACGCAGTATTTT. Protein sequence: CASTSRGRHTQYF.

This sequence joins TRBV5-1 and TRBJ1-1; no definite D call. The V end was cut by 0 bases, the J end by 5 bases, with 17 bases between. CDR3 size: 16 residues. The germline V gene has CDR1 SGHRS and CDR2 YFSETQ. Here the CDR3 reads CASSLEQGFSVTEAFF. The CDR3 nucleotides are TGCGCCAGCAGCTTGGAGCAAGGGTTTAGCGTGACTGAAGCTTTCTTT.

On this clone: This likely stems from a read error, as it lies one base from a far larger clone. The CDR3 bases are TGCGCCAGCAGCACGACAGGGTTGAGGAGCTATGGCTACGCCTTC. Protein product: CASSTTGLRSYGYAF. The chain recombines TRBV5-1 with TRBJ1-2, with 7 bases lining up with TRBD1. In germline, CDR1 is SGHRS, CDR2 YFSETQ. The CDR3 loop spans 15 amino acids.

V is TRBV27 and J is TRBJ1-1; possible D gene TRBD1, 5 bases. The V and J ends lost 3 bases and 2 bases respectively, with 10 bases between them. This CDR3 spans 14 amino acids. Germline values: CDR1 MNHEY, CDR2 SMNVEV (reference sequence). The CDR3 sequence is CASSFAGLNTEAFF. The CDR3 nucleotides read TGTGCCAGCAGTTTTGCGGGGCTCAACACTGAAGCTTTCTTT.

The chain joins TRBV29-1 to TRBJ2-7, with D maybe TRBD1 (7 bases). Germline loops: CDR1 SQVTM, CDR2 ANQGSEA. Trimming stripped 5 bases from V and 1 base from J, with 15 bases between. This CDR3 is 14 amino acids long. For the CDR3, the DNA is TGCAGCGTTCGACAGGGAGGTAGATCCTACGAGCAGTACTTC. Amino acids: CSVRQGGRSYEQYF.

The CDR3 bases are TGTGCCAGCAAGCCAGCGGGAGTATCAGAGACCCAGTACTTC. Translation gives CASKPAGVSETQYF. The rearrangement joins TRBV28 to TRBJ2-5; 8 nucleotides line up with TRBD2. Germline values: CDR1 MDHEN, CDR2 SYDVKM. The CDR3 loop spans 14 amino acids. Trimming took 7 bases from V and 4 from J; bases not matched to a gene: 8.

The chain has TRBV27 and TRBJ2-7; TRBD1 is a possible D gene (5 bases). Germline assignment: CDR1 MNHEY and CDR2 SMNVEV (reference sequence). V shed 8 bases and J shed 0 bases, with 17 bases lying between them. This CDR3 is 15 amino acids long. The CDR3 loop reads CASPWQGRVSYEQYF. The CDR3 DNA reads as TGTGCCAGCCCCTGGCAGGGAAGGGTCTCCTACGAGCAGTACTTC.

The chain is built from TRBV10-1 and TRBJ2-7; D is unresolved. Germline V gives CDR1 WNHNN, CDR2 SYGVQD (reference sequence). The CDR3 consists of 10 residues. The V end lost 2 bases, the J end lost 6 bases, and 2 bases lay between the germline ends. The CDR3 reads CASSEPEQYF. In DNA, the CDR3 is TGCGCCAGCAGTGAGCCCGAGCAGTACTTC.

As to this clone: This same CDR3 is encoded by further DNA sequences in the sample. The chain links TRBV30 to TRBJ2-1; D possibly corresponds to TRBD1 (5 bases). Per the germline V gene, CDR1 is GTSNPN and CDR2 is SVGIG (reference sequence). The CDR3 loop spans 12 amino acids. V lost 4 bases to trimming and J lost 6 bases, with 10 bases between them. The CDR3 spells CAWTQGTNEQFF. The CDR3 bases are TGTGCCTGGACCCAGGGTACCAATGAGCAGTTCTTC.

The chain links TRBV29-1 to TRBJ2-5; 9 nucleotides align to TRBD2. This CDR3 is built from 15 residues. With 3 bases clipped from V and 3 bases from J, the junction kept 8 bases outside the gene matches. Germline-derived CDR1 and CDR2 are SQVTM and ANQGSEA. The CDR3 region has the DNA TGCAGCGTTGACGTAGCGGGGGTAACAGAAGAGACCCAGTACTTC. Protein: CSVDVAGVTEETQYF.

The table lists this clone with a count of one. This chain connects TRBV6-5 to TRBJ2-1; no firm D call. Trimming removed 5 bases at V and 3 bases at J, with 11 bases between. Germline CDR1 is MNHEY and CDR2 is SVGAGI. There are 14 residues in the CDR3. CDR3 residues: CASSPHPLYNEQFF. Here the CDR3 DNA reads TGTGCCAGCAGTCCGCATCCCCTCTACAATGAGCAGTTCTTC.

This clone was seen repeatedly, ten times or more. The genes are TRBV7-9 and TRBJ1-3; D is unresolved. Germline-derived CDR1 and CDR2 are SEHNR and FQNEAQ (reference sequence). The V and J ends lost 5 bases and 0 bases respectively, with 11 bases between them. The CDR3 sequence is 15 residues long. CDR3 in amino acids: CASSASEFSGNTIYF. The CDR3 DNA follows: TGTGCCAGCAGCGCCTCAGAATTCTCTGGAAACACCATATATTTT.

The V gene is TRBV5-4, the J gene TRBJ2-1; possible D gene TRBD2, 5 bases. The CDR3 has 13 residues. CDR1 and CDR2 from the germline V gene are SGHNT and YYREEE (reference sequence). Trimming stripped 3 bases from V and 6 bases from J, with 10 bases between. The chain's CDR3 is CASSSVGSNEQFF. The CDR3 DNA is TGTGCCAGCAGCTCCGTGGGGAGCAATGAGCAGTTCTTC.

The CDR3 sequence is CASSLGTSFQYF. In DNA, the CDR3 is TGTGCCAGCAGCTTAGGAACTAGTTTTCAGTACTTC. The rearrangement uses TRBV7-2 and TRBJ2-5, with D tentatively TRBD2 (5 bases). Germline CDR1 is SGHTA and CDR2 is FQGNSA. The ends were cut back, 1 base at V and 11 bases at J, with 11 bases in the middle. The CDR3 loop spans 12 amino acids.

This clone was counted only a few times. The sample has other DNA sequences that encode this CDR3 too. The V gene is TRBV10-3, the J gene TRBJ2-2; tentative D call: TRBD2 (5 bases). CDR1 and CDR2 from the germline V gene are ENHRY and SYGVKD. V lost 0 bases to trimming and J lost 3 bases, with 5 bases between them. The CDR3 is 14 residues long. Here the CDR3 reads CAISESRDTGELFF. DNA of the CDR3: TGTGCCATCAGTGAGTCGCGGGACACCGGGGAGCTGTTTTTT.

Of note for this clone: A much larger clone differs from this one at a single base, so this may be a read error. This CDR3 is also generated by other DNA sequences in the sample. The CDR3, as DNA: TGTGCCAGCAGCTTAGCGGAGACCCAGTACTTC. It yields the protein CASSLAETQYF. The chain is built from TRBV7-9 and TRBJ2-5; D remains unclear. CDR1 is SEHNR and CDR2 is FQNEAQ in the germline V gene (reference sequence). This CDR3 contains 11 residues. The V gene lost 0 bases and the J gene lost 5 bases, with 1 base spanning the gap.

This clone was observed a handful of times. The chain uses TRBV20-1 and TRBJ1-1; no clear D gene. Per germline, CDR1 DFQATT and CDR2 SNEGSKA (reference sequence). The ends were cut back, 0 bases at V and 10 bases at J, with 9 bases in the middle. This CDR3 contains 11 residues. The CDR3 DNA reads TGCAGTGCTAGAGATTACGTTGGAGCTTTCTTT. Its translation is CSARDYVGAFF.

The rearrangement joins TRBV28 to TRBJ2-3, with D hard to call. The CDR3 totals 14 residues. Trimming shortened V by 1 base and J by 0 bases, and 5 bases separated the two germline ends. Per germline, CDR1 MDHEN and CDR2 SYDVKM. Here the CDR3 DNA reads TGTGCCAGCAGTTTATACAGTAGCACAGATACGCAGTATTTT. It translates to CASSLYSSTDTQYF.

The chain has TRBV11-2 and TRBJ2-6, with D perhaps matching TRBD2 (6 bases). Trimming took 3 bases from V and 5 from J, leaving 17 bases between them. Germline V lookup: CDR1 SGHAT, CDR2 FQNNGV. There are 17 residues in the CDR3. This CDR3 reads CASSLEGGLAWANVLTF. DNA of the CDR3: TGTGCCAGCAGCTTGGAGGGAGGCCTGGCCTGGGCCAACGTCCTGACTTTC.

The chain joins TRBV19 to TRBJ1-2; a possible D gene is TRBD1 (5 bases). The CDR3 is 14 residues long. Trimming left V 7 bases short and J 3 bases short, with 15 bases between. Per germline, CDR1 LNHDA and CDR2 SQIVND (reference sequence). The CDR3 region is CASTHPAGDYGYTF. CDR3 DNA sequence: TGTGCCAGTACCCACCCAGCGGGGGACTATGGCTACACCTTC.

The chain couples TRBV10-3 to TRBJ2-7; possible D gene TRBD1, 6 bases. Germline lookup yields CDR1 ENHRY and CDR2 SYGVKD. Deletions cut 5 bases from V and 0 bases from J, with 14 bases between. This CDR3 is 15 amino acids long. Here the CDR3 reads CAISPRTASSYEQYF. Here the CDR3 DNA reads TGTGCCATCAGTCCAAGGACAGCCAGCTCCTACGAGCAGTACTTC.

As regards this clone: Given a far larger clone just one base away, this is likely a sequencing read error. Other DNA sequences in the same sample also yield this CDR3. The chain links TRBV30 to TRBJ1-6; possibly TRBD1 for D (6 bases). Germline loops: CDR1 GTSNPN, CDR2 SVGIG (reference sequence). The CDR3 is 15 residues long. In nucleotides, the CDR3 is TGTGCCTGGAGTGGTCGGACAGCTTATAACTCACCCCTCCACTTT. It yields the protein CAWSGRTAYNSPLHF.

This chain links TRBV2 with TRBJ1-1; TRBD1 aligns across 9 bases. CDR3 size: 15 residues. The J segment lost 1 base and the V segment lost 5 bases, leaving 5 bases of the junction unmatched. CDR1 is SNHLY and CDR2 is FYNNEI in the germline V gene. The CDR3 region is CASSPTGGRNTEAFF. The CDR3 bases are TGTGCCAGCAGTCCGACAGGGGGAAGGAACACTGAAGCTTTCTTT.

A note on this clone: A far bigger clonotype differs at one base, so this is likely a read error. This chain connects TRBV28 to TRBJ2-5; D perhaps matches TRBD2 (5 bases). Germline loops: CDR1 MDHEN, CDR2 SYDVKM. This CDR3 has 15 residues. CDR3: CASRTSWGEQGTQYF. For the CDR3, the DNA is TGTGCCAGCAGAACCTCCTGGGGAGAACAAGGGACCCAGTACTTC. Looking up the rest from reference TRBV28 and TRBJ2-5 gives the full variable domain: DVKVTQSSRYLVKRTGEKVFLECVQDMDHENMFWYRQDPGLGLRLIYFSYDVKMKEKGDIPEGYSVSREKKERFSLILESASTNQTSMYLCASRTSWGEQGTQYFGPGTRLLVL.

In the case of this clone: The same CDR3 arises from other DNA sequences in this sample as well. J is TRBJ1-1 and V is TRBV9; TRBD1 might be the D (6 bases). Per the germline V gene, CDR1 is SGDLS and CDR2 is YYNGEE. V was cut by 0 bases and J by 2 bases, with 8 bases left in between. This CDR3 comprises 14 residues. The CDR3 DNA reads as TGTGCCAGCAGCGTAGTGGGGACAAACACTGAAGCTTTCTTT. It is translated as CASSVVGTNTEAFF.

This rearrangement joins TRBV6-4 to TRBJ1-1; unclear D gene. The V gene lost 8 bases and the J gene lost 1 base, with 8 bases spanning the gap. Germline CDR1 is MRHNA and CDR2 is SNTAGT. The length of the CDR3 is 12 residues. The CDR3 nucleotides are TGTGCCAGCGGGCGGGGGAACACTGAAGCTTTCTTT. This translates into CASGRGNTEAFF.